The 20 T cell receptor beta chains given below trace back to one sample, sequenced in a study of blood T cell repertoires in COVID-19. Here immunoSEQ multiplex PCR was the method, and the copy in TCRdb shows in-frame clones only, minus some. Counted here are about 270,000 clones, just under 90% occurring once; the ten biggest clones make up roughly 4%. The sample was PBMCs or T cells enriched from blood (not recorded which). Every receptor here comes from a young woman with acute COVID-19.

The V and J genes are TRBV30 and TRBJ2-2; TRBD2 is a possible D gene (5 bases). In germline, CDR1 is GTSNPN, CDR2 SVGIG (reference sequence). The CDR3 runs 13 residues. The V end lost 3 bases, the J end lost 1 base, and 6 bases lay between the germline ends. CDR3 nucleotide sequence: TGTGCCTGGAGGGGGAGGAACACCGGGGAGCTGTTTTTT. This sequence encodes CAWRGRNTGELFF.

The chain couples TRBV7-2 to TRBJ1-4, with 10 nucleotides matching TRBD1. This CDR3 has 14 amino acids. Per the germline V gene, CDR1 is SGHTA and CDR2 is FQGNSA. With V trimmed by 4 bases and J by 6 bases, 2 bases remained unmatched. The CDR3 bases are TGTGCCAGCAGCTCGGGACAGGGGCATGAAAAACTGTTTTTT. Translated: CASSSGQGHEKLFF.

CDR3 residues: CASSPGGPGDEQFF. CDR3 nucleotide sequence: TGTGCCAGCAGCCCCGGGGGGCCCGGGGATGAGCAGTTCTTC. The chain carries TRBV6-2 or TRBV6-3 and TRBJ2-1, with a tentative D call TRBD2 (7 bases). Deletions cut 6 bases from V and 8 bases from J, with 17 bases between. This CDR3 is built from 14 residues. CDR1 and CDR2 from the germline V gene are MNHEY and SVGEGT.

The rearrangement uses TRBV5-4 and TRBJ2-1; 8 positions match TRBD1. The CDR3 has 14 amino acids. V lost 4 bases to trimming and J lost 10 bases; unmatched junction nucleotides: 10. The V gene's germline CDR1 is SGHNT and CDR2 YYREEE (reference sequence). DNA of the CDR3: TGTGCCAGCAGCCAGGAAGGACAGGGCCGGGAGCAGTTCTTC. It is translated as CASSQEGQGREQFF.

This clone was counted a single time. Here the CDR3 DNA reads TGTGCCAGCAGGTTACAGGGGGCAAATTCACCCCTCCACTTT. Its translation: CASRLQGANSPLHF. J is TRBJ1-6 and V is TRBV5-6, with 9 bases matching TRBD1. The V segment lost 5 bases and the J segment 7 bases; nucleotides outside the gene matches: 4. Germline values: CDR1 SGHDT, CDR2 YYEEEE. CDR3 length: 14 residues.

This clone has more than one count but fewer than ten. The CDR3 loop is CASSEDVGAEAFF. As DNA, the CDR3 is TGCGCCAGCAGTGAGGATGTAGGGGCTGAAGCTTTCTTT. The chain combines TRBV10-2 with TRBJ1-1, with a tentative D call TRBD1 (5 bases). The CDR3 is 13 residues long. V lost 2 bases and J 6 bases, leaving 10 bases between the germline ends. The germline V gene has CDR1 WSHSY and CDR2 SAAADI.

This clone was detected once. This chain uses TRBV28 with TRBJ1-1, with a tentative D call TRBD1 (5 bases). Germline CDR1 and CDR2: MDHEN and SYDVKM. The CDR3 extends over 14 amino acids. The V end lost 5 bases, the J end lost 1 base, and 11 bases lay between the germline ends. The CDR3 bases are TGTGCCAGCAGTCTGACAGTCCCGAACACTGAAGCTTTCTTT. It yields the protein CASSLTVPNTEAFF.

The rearrangement uses TRBV28 and TRBJ1-1; D is unresolved. CDR1 and CDR2 (germline): MDHEN, SYDVKM. V lost 4 bases and J lost 3, with 9 bases in between. The CDR3 length is 13 residues. CDR3 nucleotides: TGTGCCAGCAGTTCTCCGGGGTACACTGAAGCTTTCTTT. Translation: CASSSPGYTEAFF.

This clone was counted between two and nine times. V usage is TRBV4-1 and J usage is TRBJ1-1; 7 bases agree with TRBD1. The CDR3 length is 17 residues. The ends lost 3 bases at V and 3 bases at J; junction bases unmatched: 13. Germline-derived CDR1 and CDR2 are MGHRA and YSYEKL. The CDR3: CASSHGNLWDSDTEAFF. CDR3 nucleotides: TGCGCCAGCAGCCATGGGAACTTATGGGACAGCGACACTGAAGCTTTCTTT.

This clone was detected once. The chain combines TRBV6-5 with TRBJ2-1, with D unresolved. The CDR3 is made up of 14 amino acids. Trimming took off 2 bases at V and 4 bases at J, with 9 bases between the two ends. Germline loops: CDR1 MNHEY, CDR2 SVGAGI. The CDR3 protein is CASSYPGVYNEQFF. The DNA of the CDR3 is TGTGCCAGCAGTTACCCCGGAGTTTACAATGAGCAGTTCTTC.

This chain connects TRBV5-1 to TRBJ2-1, with D possibly TRBD2 on 6 matching bases. V was cut by 2 bases and J by 0 bases, with 12 bases left in between. The CDR3 spans 16 residues. Germline V gene sequence: CDR1 SGHRS, CDR2 YFSETQ. The CDR3 DNA is TGCGCCAGCAGCTTCGGCGGGGTCAGCTCCTACAATGAGCAGTTCTTC. Protein: CASSFGGVSSYNEQFF. The whole variable domain, remainder taken from reference TRBV5-1 and TRBJ2-1, is KAGVTQTPRYLIKTRGQQVTLSCSPISGHRSVSWYQQTPGQGLQFLFEYFSETQRNKGNFPGRFSGRQFSNSRSEMNVSTLELGDSALYLCASSFGGVSSYNEQFFGPGTRLTVL.

The chain links TRBV5-1 to TRBJ2-1, with D possibly being TRBD2 (6 bases). V lost 4 bases and J 12 bases, leaving 14 bases between the germline ends. This CDR3 is 12 amino acids long. Germline CDR1 and CDR2: SGHRS and YFSETQ. CDR3 sequence reads: CASSITSGGQFF. The CDR3 nucleotides read TGCGCCAGCAGCATTACCTCCGGGGGGCAGTTCTTC.

The chain is built from TRBV10-3 and TRBJ1-3; D is unresolved. Trimming cost V 10 bases and J 0 bases, with 10 bases left between them. This CDR3 region has 13 residues. Looked up from germline, CDR1 is ENHRY and CDR2 is SYGVKD. CDR3 coding DNA: TGTGCCACCACCCCAGACTCTGGAAACACCATATATTTT. This encodes CATTPDSGNTIYF.

The rearrangement joins TRBV28 to TRBJ2-3; D gene ambiguous. Germline CDR1 and CDR2: MDHEN and SYDVKM. The CDR3 is 14 amino acids. V lost 6 bases to trimming and J lost 3 bases, with 13 bases between them. The CDR3 reads CASSLLLVTDTQYF. In DNA, the CDR3 is TGTGCCAGCAGCCTATTACTGGTTACAGATACGCAGTATTTT. The variable domain in full, with the rest retrieved from reference TRBV28 and TRBJ2-3, is DVKVTQSSRYLVKRTGEKVFLECVQDMDHENMFWYRQDPGLGLRLIYFSYDVKMKEKGDIPEGYSVSREKKERFSLILESASTNQTSMYLCASSLLLVTDTQYFGPGTRLTVL.

This chain links TRBV6-5 with TRBJ1-6; D is ambiguous. The CDR3 is 15 amino acids. V lost 0 bases and J 9 bases, leaving 12 bases between the germline ends. The germline V gene encodes CDR1 MNHEY and CDR2 SVGAGI. This chain's CDR3 is CASSYSSGLRSPLHF. DNA for the CDR3: TGTGCCAGCAGTTACTCGTCAGGTTTACGTTCACCCCTCCACTTT.

This chain uses TRBV7-3 with TRBJ1-2; 9 bases agree with TRBD1. Germline V gene lookup returns CDR1 SGHTA and CDR2 FQGTGA. CDR3 length: 14 amino acids. J gave up 8 bases and V 0 bases, and 4 bases lay outside the gene matches. The CDR3 DNA sequence: TGTGCCAGCAGCTTAACTTCGACAGGGGGAGGCTACACCTTC. This gives the protein CASSLTSTGGGYTF. The whole variable domain, filled in from reference TRBV7-3 and TRBJ1-2, reads GAGVSQTPSNKVTEKGKYVELRCDPISGHTALYWYRQSLGQGPEFLIYFQGTGAADDSGLPNDRFFAVRPEGSVSTLKIQRTERGDSAVYLCASSLTSTGGGYTFGSGTRLTVV.

This sequence joins TRBV2 and TRBJ2-2; D perhaps matches TRBD2 (5 bases). This CDR3 is 15 amino acids long. The V gene's germline CDR1 is SNHLY and CDR2 FYNNEI. With 10 bases removed from V and 6 bases from J, the gap between germline ends came to 21 bases. The CDR3: CATDPTRMGPGELFF. The CDR3 nucleotides read TGTGCCACCGACCCTACTAGGATGGGTCCCGGGGAGCTGTTTTTT.

The chain couples TRBV24-1 to TRBJ2-7; 13 positions match TRBD2. V shed 5 bases and J 2 bases; nucleotides not matched to a gene: 5. The CDR3 totals 16 residues. Germline CDR1 and CDR2: KGHDR and SFDVKD. CDR3 protein: CATSAPGLAGAYEQYF. CDR3 DNA: TGTGCCACCAGTGCTCCAGGACTAGCGGGAGCCTACGAGCAGTACTTC.

V usage is TRBV27 and J usage is TRBJ2-1, with TRBD2 matching 11 bases. The V gene's germline CDR1 is MNHEY and CDR2 SMNVEV (reference sequence). This CDR3 spans 17 amino acids. V dropped 6 bases and J dropped 0; count of bases not matched to a gene: 7. The CDR3 is CASSDGTSGFSYNEQFF. The CDR3, as DNA: TGTGCCAGCAGCGACGGGACTAGCGGATTCTCCTACAATGAGCAGTTCTTC.

The rearrangement uses TRBV9 and TRBJ2-5; 7 nucleotides match TRBD1. Germline assignment: CDR1 SGDLS and CDR2 YYNGEE. Unmatched junction bases numbered 10, after V lost 6 bases and J lost 2 bases. There are 15 residues in the CDR3. The CDR3 DNA sequence: TGTGCCAGCAACCGGGCAGGGGGTATACAAGAGACCCAGTACTTC. It yields the protein CASNRAGGIQETQYF.